Listed here are 14 T cell receptor beta chains from one sample, sequenced in a study of technical replicates of blood from several donors. Here immunoSEQ multiplex PCR was the method, and the copy in TCRdb shows in-frame clones only, minus some. The repertoire includes roughly 69,000 clones, nearly 98% of them detected once, and around 0.29% sits in the top ten. Sequencing input: T cells isolated from PBMCs. Every receptor here comes from a human donor in good health.

J is TRBJ2-1 and V is TRBV30; a weak D match, TRBD1 (6 bases). The germline V gene has CDR1 GTSNPN and CDR2 SVGIG (reference sequence). The CDR3 spans 14 residues. V dropped 3 bases and J dropped 1 base, with 10 bases sitting between them. CDR3 in DNA: TGTGCCTGGAGGTCCAGGGGTTCCTACAATGAGCAGTTCTTC. It translates to CAWRSRGSYNEQFF.

The chain uses TRBV13 and TRBJ2-7; 9 positions match TRBD1. Trimming cost V 3 bases and J 6 bases; bases outside gene matches: 6. This CDR3 is 14 amino acids long. Germline V gene lookup returns CDR1 PRHDT and CDR2 FYEKMQ (reference sequence). In DNA, the CDR3 is TGTGCCAGCAGCTTCAGGACAGGGGTGAGCGAGCAGTACTTC. It codes for CASSFRTGVSEQYF.

The chain is built from TRBV5-4 and TRBJ1-1; a weak D match, TRBD1 (5 bases). V dropped 4 bases and J dropped 3 bases, with 10 bases sitting between them. CDR1 is SGHNT and CDR2 is YYREEE in the germline V gene (reference sequence). The CDR3 has 13 amino acids. The CDR3 region has the DNA TGTGCCAGCAGCCTGGGGGGGGACACTGAAGCTTTCTTT. As protein: CASSLGGDTEAFF.

This rearrangement joins TRBV7-6 to TRBJ2-3; 8 bases are a match to TRBD2. From germline, CDR1 is SGHVS and CDR2 FNYEAQ. V dropped 5 bases and J dropped 5; count of bases not matched to a gene: 9. The CDR3 is 15 residues long. For the CDR3, the DNA is TGTGCCAGCAGCCCGTTTGCCCTAGCGGGAGATACGCAGTATTTT. This gives the protein CASSPFALAGDTQYF.

The chain combines TRBV6-4 with TRBJ2-2, with 9 bases aligning to TRBD2. Germline V gene data show CDR1 as MRHNA and CDR2 as SNTAGT. Trimming cost V 5 bases and J 8 bases; bases outside gene matches: 9. This CDR3 is built from 15 residues. CDR3 loop: CASSPLAGVTGELFF. CDR3 nucleotide sequence: TGTGCCAGCAGTCCTTTAGCGGGAGTAACGGGGGAGCTGTTTTTT.

The chain is built from TRBV29-1 and TRBJ2-7; 12 bases map to TRBD2. Germline V gene lookup returns CDR1 SQVTM and CDR2 ANQGSEA. The CDR3 totals 12 residues. After removal of 7 bases from V and 7 bases from J, the junction contained 5 bases not matched to a gene. This chain's CDR3 is CSGLAGEDEQYF. In DNA form, the CDR3 reads TGCAGCGGACTAGCGGGAGAGGATGAGCAGTACTTC.

This chain uses TRBV11-3 with TRBJ2-5, with 8 bases identical to TRBD2. V was pared by 3 bases and J by 5 bases, with 5 bases of the junction left unmatched. Germline V gene data show CDR1 as SGHNT and CDR2 as YENEEA. The CDR3 contains 14 residues. This chain's CDR3 is CASSLGTRGETQYF. CDR3 nucleotides: TGTGCCAGCAGCTTGGGGACTAGGGGGGAGACCCAGTACTTC.

This chain links TRBV28 with TRBJ2-7; TRBD1 agrees at 8 bases. Trimming at V came to 5 bases and at J to 5 bases, leaving 11 bases not matched to a gene. CDR1 MDHEN and CDR2 SYDVKM come from the germline V gene. The length of the CDR3 is 15 residues. The CDR3 loop is CASSAFGQGLDEQYF. The CDR3, as DNA: TGTGCCAGCAGTGCCTTTGGACAGGGTCTGGACGAGCAGTACTTC.

The V and J genes are TRBV7-9 and TRBJ1-1; 7 bases line up with TRBD1. This CDR3 has 15 residues. V was pared by 1 base and J by 4 bases, with 6 bases of the junction left unmatched. Germline V gene sequence: CDR1 SEHNR, CDR2 FQNEAQ (reference sequence). Here the CDR3 DNA reads TGTGCCAGCAGCTTAGGTCTCGCAGGGGGCACTGAAGCTTTCTTT. This translates into CASSLGLAGGTEAFF.

This rearrangement joins TRBV10-3 to TRBJ2-7; 7 bases are shared with TRBD1. Germline CDR1 ENHRY, CDR2 SYGVKD. The V segment lost 6 bases and the J segment 4 bases; nucleotides outside the gene matches: 12. This CDR3 contains 15 residues. The CDR3 sequence is CAIREPGQQGYEQYF. Here the CDR3 DNA reads TGTGCCATCAGAGAACCGGGACAGCAAGGATACGAGCAGTACTTC.

The chain recombines TRBV30 with TRBJ1-2; D is perhaps TRBD1 (5 bases). The V gene lost 2 bases and the J gene lost 4 bases, with 17 bases spanning the gap. The CDR3 consists of 15 residues. Germline V gene sequence: CDR1 GTSNPN, CDR2 SVGIG (reference sequence). The CDR3 reads CAWSLGAGFLYGYTF. The CDR3 region has the DNA TGTGCCTGGAGTTTAGGGGCAGGCTTTCTCTATGGCTACACCTTC.

This chain connects TRBV5-4 to TRBJ2-7; TRBD1 agrees at 9 bases. This CDR3 spans 14 amino acids. Germline V lookup: CDR1 SGHNT, CDR2 YYREEE (reference sequence). After removal of 0 bases from V and 2 bases from J, the junction contained 0 bases not matched to a gene. The CDR3 region has the DNA TGTGCCAGCAGCTTGGGACAGGGGGCCTACGAGCAGTACTTC. Translating gives CASSLGQGAYEQYF. Based on the CDR3 plus reference TRBV5-4 and TRBJ2-7, the full variable domain is ETGVTQSPTHLIKTRGQQVTLRCSSQSGHNTVSWYQQALGQGPQFIFQYYREEENGRGNFPPRFSGLQFPNYSSELNVNALELDDSALYLCASSLGQGAYEQYFGPGTRLTVT.

In nucleotides, the CDR3 is TGCAGTGTAGTCACGTACAATGAGCAGTTCTTC. Protein product: CSVVTYNEQFF. The chain combines TRBV20-1 with TRBJ2-1; D call uncertain. The V end lost 7 bases, the J end lost 4 bases, and 8 bases lay between the germline ends. The CDR3 is 11 amino acids. CDR1 is DFQATT and CDR2 is SNEGSKA in the germline V gene (reference sequence).

The V call is TRBV7-9, the J call TRBJ2-2, with D possibly TRBD2 on 5 matching bases. The CDR3 totals 15 residues. V lost 5 bases, J lost 1 base, and 11 bases lay in between. CDR1 and CDR2 from the germline V gene are SEHNR and FQNEAQ (reference sequence). CDR3 residues: CASSQLGGNTGELFF. The CDR3 nucleotides are TGTGCCAGCAGCCAACTAGGCGGGAACACCGGGGAGCTGTTTTTT.